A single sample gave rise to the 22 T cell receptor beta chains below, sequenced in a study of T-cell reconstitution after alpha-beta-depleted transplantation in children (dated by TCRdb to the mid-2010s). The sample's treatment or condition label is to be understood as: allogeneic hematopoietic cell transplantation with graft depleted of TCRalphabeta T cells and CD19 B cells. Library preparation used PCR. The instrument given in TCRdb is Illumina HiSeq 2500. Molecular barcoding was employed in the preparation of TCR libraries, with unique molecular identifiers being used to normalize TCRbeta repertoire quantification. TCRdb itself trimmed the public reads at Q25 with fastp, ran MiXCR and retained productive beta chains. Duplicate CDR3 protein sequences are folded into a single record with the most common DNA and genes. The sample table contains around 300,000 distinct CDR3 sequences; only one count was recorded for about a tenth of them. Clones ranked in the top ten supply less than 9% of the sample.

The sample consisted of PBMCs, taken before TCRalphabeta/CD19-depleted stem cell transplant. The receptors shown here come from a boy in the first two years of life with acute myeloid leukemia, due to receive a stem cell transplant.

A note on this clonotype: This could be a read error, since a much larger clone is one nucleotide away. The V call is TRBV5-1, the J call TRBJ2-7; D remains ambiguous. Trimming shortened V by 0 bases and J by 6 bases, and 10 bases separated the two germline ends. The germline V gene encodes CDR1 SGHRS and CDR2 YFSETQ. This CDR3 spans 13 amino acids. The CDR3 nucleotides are TGCGCCAGCAGCTTGGTGGCTGAGGTCGAGCAGTACTTC. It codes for CASSLVAEVEQYF.

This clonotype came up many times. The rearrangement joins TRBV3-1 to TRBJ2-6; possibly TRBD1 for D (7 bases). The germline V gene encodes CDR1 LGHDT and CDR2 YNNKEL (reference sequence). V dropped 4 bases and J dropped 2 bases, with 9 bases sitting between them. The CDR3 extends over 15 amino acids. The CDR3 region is CASSPRGAGANVLTF. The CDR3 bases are TGTGCCAGCAGCCCCAGGGGGGCTGGGGCCAACGTCCTGACTTTC.

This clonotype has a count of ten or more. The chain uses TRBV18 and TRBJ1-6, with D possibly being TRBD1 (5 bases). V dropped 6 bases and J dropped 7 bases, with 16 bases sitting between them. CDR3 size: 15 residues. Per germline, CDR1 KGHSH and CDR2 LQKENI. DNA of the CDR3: TGTGCCAGCTCCCAGACCGGGACGGGGAATTCACCCCTCCACTTT. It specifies CASSQTGTGNSPLHF.

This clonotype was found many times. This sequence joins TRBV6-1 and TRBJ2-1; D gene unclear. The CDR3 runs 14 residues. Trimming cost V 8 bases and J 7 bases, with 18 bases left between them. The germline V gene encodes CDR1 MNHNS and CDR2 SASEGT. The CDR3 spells CASGTGPAQNEQFF. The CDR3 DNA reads TGTGCCAGCGGAACCGGGCCAGCACAAAATGAGCAGTTCTTC.

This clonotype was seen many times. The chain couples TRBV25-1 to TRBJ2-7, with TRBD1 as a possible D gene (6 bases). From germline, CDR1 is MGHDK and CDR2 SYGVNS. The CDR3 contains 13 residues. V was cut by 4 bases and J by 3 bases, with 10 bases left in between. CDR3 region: CASSGEQGYEQYF. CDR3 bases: TGTGCCAGCAGTGGAGAACAGGGCTACGAGCAGTACTTC.

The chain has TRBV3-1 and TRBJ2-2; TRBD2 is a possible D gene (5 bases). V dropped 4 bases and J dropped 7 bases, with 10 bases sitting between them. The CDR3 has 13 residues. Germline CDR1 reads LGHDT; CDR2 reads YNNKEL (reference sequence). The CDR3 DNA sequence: TGTGCCAGCAGCCGAGGGTGGAGCGGGGAGCTGTTTTTT. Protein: CASSRGWSGELFF.

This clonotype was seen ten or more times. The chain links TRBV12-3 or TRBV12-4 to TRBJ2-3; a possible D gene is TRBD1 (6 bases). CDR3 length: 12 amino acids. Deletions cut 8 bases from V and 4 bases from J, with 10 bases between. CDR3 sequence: CASGSGADTQYF. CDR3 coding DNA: TGTGCCAGCGGATCAGGGGCAGATACGCAGTATTTT.

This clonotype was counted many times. The CDR3 coding sequence is TGTGCCAGCAGTTACTCGACGGCGTACGAGCAGTACTTC. Protein: CASSYSTAYEQYF. This chain joins TRBV6-5 and TRBJ2-7; no clear D. Germline loops: CDR1 MNHEY, CDR2 SVGAGI. The CDR3 covers 13 residues. Trimming took off 0 bases at V and 4 bases at J, with 7 bases between the two ends.

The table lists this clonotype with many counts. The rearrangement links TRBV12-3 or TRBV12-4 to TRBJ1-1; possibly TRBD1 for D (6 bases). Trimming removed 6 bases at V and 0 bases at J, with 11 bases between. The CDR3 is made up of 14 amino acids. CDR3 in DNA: TGTGCCAGCAGACAGGGTATCATGAACACTGAAGCTTTCTTT. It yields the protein CASRQGIMNTEAFF.

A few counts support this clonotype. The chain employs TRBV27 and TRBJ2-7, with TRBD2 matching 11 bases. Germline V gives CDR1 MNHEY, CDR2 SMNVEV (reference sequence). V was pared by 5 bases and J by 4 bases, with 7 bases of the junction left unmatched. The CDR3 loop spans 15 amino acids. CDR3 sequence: CASSTRLAGSYEQYF. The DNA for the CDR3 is TGTGCCAGCAGTACAAGACTAGCGGGGAGTTACGAGCAGTACTTC.

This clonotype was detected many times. The CDR3 is CASSPDILRTDTQYF. The CDR3 DNA reads TGTGCCAGCAGTCCGGACATCTTGCGCACAGATACGCAGTATTTT. The genes are TRBV2 and TRBJ2-3, with D possibly matching TRBD1 (5 bases). The CDR3 is 15 residues long. The V gene lost 5 bases and the J gene lost 1 base, with 13 bases spanning the gap. Per the germline V gene, CDR1 is SNHLY and CDR2 is FYNNEI.

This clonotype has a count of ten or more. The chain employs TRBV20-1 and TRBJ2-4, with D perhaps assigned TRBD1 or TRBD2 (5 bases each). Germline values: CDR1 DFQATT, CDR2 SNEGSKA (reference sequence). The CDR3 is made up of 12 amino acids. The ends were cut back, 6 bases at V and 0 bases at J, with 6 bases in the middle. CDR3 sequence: CSAGTAKNIQYF. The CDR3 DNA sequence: TGCAGTGCCGGGACAGCCAAAAACATTCAGTACTTC.

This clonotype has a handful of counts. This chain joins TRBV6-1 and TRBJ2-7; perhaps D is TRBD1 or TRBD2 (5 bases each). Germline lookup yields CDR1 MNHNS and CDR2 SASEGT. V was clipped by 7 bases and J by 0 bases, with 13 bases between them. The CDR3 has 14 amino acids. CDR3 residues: CASKEGTSSYEQYF. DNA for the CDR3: TGTGCCAGCAAAGAGGGGACGAGCTCCTACGAGCAGTACTTC.

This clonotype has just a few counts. The CDR3 protein is CASSLVGAPSYNEQFF. CDR3 DNA: TGTGCCAGCAGCTTAGTCGGTGCCCCTTCCTACAATGAGCAGTTCTTC. The chain couples TRBV11-2 to TRBJ2-1; no clear D gene. CDR3 length: 16 amino acids. Germline CDR1 is SGHAT and CDR2 is FQNNGV. The V end was cut by 1 base, the J end by 1 base, with 11 bases between.

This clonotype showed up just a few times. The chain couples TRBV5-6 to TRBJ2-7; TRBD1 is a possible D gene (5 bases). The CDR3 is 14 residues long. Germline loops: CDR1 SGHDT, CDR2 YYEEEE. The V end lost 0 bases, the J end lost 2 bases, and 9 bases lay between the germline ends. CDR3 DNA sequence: TGTGCCAGCAGCTTGGAGGGGTTGACCTACGAGCAGTACTTC. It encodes CASSLEGLTYEQYF.

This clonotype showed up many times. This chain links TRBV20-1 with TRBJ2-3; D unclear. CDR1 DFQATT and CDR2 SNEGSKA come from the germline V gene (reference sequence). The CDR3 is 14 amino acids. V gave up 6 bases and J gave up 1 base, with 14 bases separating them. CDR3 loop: CSALPYWGTDTQYF. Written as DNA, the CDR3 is TGCAGTGCCCTGCCCTATTGGGGCACAGATACGCAGTATTTT.

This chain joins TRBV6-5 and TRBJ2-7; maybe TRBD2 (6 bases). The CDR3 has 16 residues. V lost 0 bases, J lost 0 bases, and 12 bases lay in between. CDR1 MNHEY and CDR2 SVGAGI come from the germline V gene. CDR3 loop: CASSYSSGGNSYEQYF. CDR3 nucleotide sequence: TGTGCCAGCAGTTACTCGTCCGGGGGAAACTCCTACGAGCAGTACTTC.

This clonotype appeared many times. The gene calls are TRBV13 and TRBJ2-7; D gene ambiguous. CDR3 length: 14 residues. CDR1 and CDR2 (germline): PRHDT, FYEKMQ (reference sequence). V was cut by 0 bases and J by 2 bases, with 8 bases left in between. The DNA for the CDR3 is TGTGCCAGCAGCTTAGGGCTTTCCACCTACGAGCAGTACTTC. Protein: CASSLGLSTYEQYF.

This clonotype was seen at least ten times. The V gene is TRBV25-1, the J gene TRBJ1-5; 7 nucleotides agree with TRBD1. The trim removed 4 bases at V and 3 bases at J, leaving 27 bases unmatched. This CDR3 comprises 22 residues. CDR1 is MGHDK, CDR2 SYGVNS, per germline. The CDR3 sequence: CASSGSSEMSDSMTGNNQPQHF. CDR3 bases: TGTGCCAGCAGTGGTAGCAGTGAAATGAGCGACAGTATGACAGGGAACAATCAGCCCCAGCATTTT.

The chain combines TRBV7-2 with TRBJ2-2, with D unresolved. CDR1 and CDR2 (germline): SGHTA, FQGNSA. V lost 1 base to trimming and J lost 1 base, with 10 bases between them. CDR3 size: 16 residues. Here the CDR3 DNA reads TGTGCCAGCAGCTTAGAGGTAGAGATGAACACCGGGGAGCTGTTTTTT. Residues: CASSLEVEMNTGELFF.

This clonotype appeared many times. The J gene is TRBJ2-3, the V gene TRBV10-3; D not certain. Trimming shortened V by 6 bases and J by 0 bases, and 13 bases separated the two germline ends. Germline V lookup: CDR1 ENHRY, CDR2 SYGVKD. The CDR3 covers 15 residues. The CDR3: CAIRAALTSTDTQYF. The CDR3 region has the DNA TGTGCCATCAGGGCGGCCCTCACTAGCACAGATACGCAGTATTTT.

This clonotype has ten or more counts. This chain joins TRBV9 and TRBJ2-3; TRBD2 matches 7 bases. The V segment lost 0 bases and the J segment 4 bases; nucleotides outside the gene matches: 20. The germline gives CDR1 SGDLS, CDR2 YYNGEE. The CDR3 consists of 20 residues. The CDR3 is CASSVVPTGDYGRGADTQYF. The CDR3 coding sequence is TGTGCCAGCAGCGTAGTCCCCACCGGGGACTATGGTCGGGGAGCAGATACGCAGTATTTT.